One and the same sample provided the 30 T cell receptor beta chains below, sequenced in a study of beta chain features in type 1 diabetes. Study observations and caveats: Researchers report that Type 1 diabetes patients had moderately but significantly shorter TCRB CDR3s across all four CD4+ subsets.

All of the isolated RNA was reverse transcribed, so expressed TCRB transcripts were sequenced. Profiling relied on immunoSEQ multiplex PCR, and the TCRdb table lists in-frame clones only, not all of them. The table records around 360,000 clones, roughly 13% of them present only once. These TCRs are of unknown antigen specificity. Sequencing input: naive CD4+ T cells from blood. Source of these receptors: a young woman with type 1 diabetes.

In this sample, this clone turned up a few times. The CDR3 is CASSARESNYGYTF. The CDR3 DNA is TGTGCCAGCTCAGCCAGGGAAAGTAACTATGGCTACACCTTC. This rearrangement joins TRBV18 to TRBJ1-2; TRBD1 is a possible D gene (5 bases). The CDR3 totals 14 residues. V was cut by 5 bases and J by 1 base, with 11 bases left in between. Germline V gene lookup returns CDR1 KGHSH and CDR2 LQKENI. The full variable domain, with the rest looked up from reference TRBV18 and TRBJ1-2, is NAGVMQNPRHLVRRRGQEARLRCSPMKGHSHVYWYRQLPEEGLKFMVYLQKENIIDESGMPKERFSAEFPKEGPSILRIQQVVRGDSAAYFCASSARESNYGYTFGSGTRLTVV.

This clone was found a few times. The gene calls are TRBV19 and TRBJ2-6; TRBD1 agrees at 11 bases. CDR3 size: 16 residues. Trimming removed 6 bases from V and 3 bases from J; junction bases left unmatched: 4. Germline V gives CDR1 LNHDA, CDR2 SQIVND (reference sequence). In nucleotides, the CDR3 is TGTGCCAGTAGGGACAGGGGGCCCTTTGGGGCCAACGTCCTGACTTTC. Its translation: CASRDRGPFGANVLTF. The whole variable domain, remainder taken from reference TRBV19 and TRBJ2-6, is DGGITQSPKYLFRKEGQNVTLSCEQNLNHDAMYWYRQDPGQGLRLIYYSQIVNDFQKGDIAEGYSVSREKKESFPLTVTSAQKNPTAFYLCASRDRGPFGANVLTFGAGSRLTVL.

In its sample, this clone was seen a few times. The V call is TRBV11-3, the J call TRBJ2-2, with D possibly being TRBD1 (5 bases). The ends were cut back, 5 bases at V and 6 bases at J, with 10 bases in the middle. This CDR3 comprises 13 residues. CDR1 and CDR2 (germline): SGHNT, YENEEA. CDR3: CASSVGAPGELFF. The CDR3 DNA reads TGTGCCAGCAGCGTTGGGGCGCCCGGGGAGCTGTTTTTT. The variable domain in full, with the rest retrieved from reference TRBV11-3 and TRBJ2-2, is EAGVVQSPRYKIIEKKQPVAFWCNPISGHNTLYWYLQNLGQGPELLIRYENEEAVDDSQLPKDRFSAERLKGVDSTLKIQPAELGDSAVYLCASSVGAPGELFFGEGSRLTVL.

This clone was recorded a few times. The chain employs TRBV5-4 and TRBJ1-1; a weak D match, TRBD1 (5 bases). The CDR3 runs to 12 residues. Germline loops: CDR1 SGHNT, CDR2 YYREEE (reference sequence). V lost 4 bases and J 6 bases, leaving 10 bases between the germline ends. CDR3 region: CASSPGEAEAFF. CDR3 DNA: TGTGCCAGCAGCCCGGGGGAAGCTGAAGCTTTCTTT.

The chain uses TRBV4-3 and TRBJ2-3, with a tentative D call TRBD1 (6 bases). The V end was cut by 4 bases, the J end by 1 base, with 15 bases between. The CDR3 is made up of 16 amino acids. The germline CDR1 and CDR2 sequences are LGHNA and YSLEER. For the CDR3, the DNA is TGCGCCAGCAGCCGACAAGTAGAGGGGGGCACAGATACGCAGTATTTT. It translates to CASSRQVEGGTDTQYF.

The CDR3 reads CASSLGTGSNEQFF. In DNA, the CDR3 is TGCGCCAGCAGCCTAGGGACAGGGAGCAATGAGCAGTTCTTC. The chain is built from TRBV5-1 and TRBJ2-1, with TRBD1 identical over 9 bases. Germline V gene sequence: CDR1 SGHRS, CDR2 YFSETQ. J lost 6 bases, V lost 4 bases, and 5 bases had no gene match. CDR3 length equals 14 residues.

The genes are TRBV25-1 and TRBJ1-4; 9 bases map to TRBD1. With V trimmed by 8 bases and J by 8 bases, 6 bases remained unmatched. CDR1 and CDR2 (germline): MGHDK, SYGVNS. The length of the CDR3 is 13 residues. This CDR3 reads CASGGTGREKLFF. The CDR3 DNA is TGTGCCAGCGGGGGGACAGGGAGAGAAAAACTGTTTTTT. Full variable domain (remainder filled in from reference TRBV25-1 and TRBJ1-4): EADIYQTPRYLVIGTGKKITLECSQTMGHDKMYWYQQDPGMELHLIHYSYGVNSTEKGDLSSESTVSRIRTEHFPLTLESARPSHTSQYLCASGGTGREKLFFGSGTQLSVL.

J is TRBJ1-2 and V is TRBV6-5; 7 nucleotides line up with TRBD1. Germline values: CDR1 MNHEY, CDR2 SVGAGI. The CDR3 spans 14 residues. Unmatched junction bases numbered 10, after V lost 4 bases and J lost 8 bases. The CDR3 spells CASSFLSTGSGYTF. In nucleotides, the CDR3 is TGTGCCAGCAGTTTCCTCTCGACAGGGTCCGGCTACACCTTC.

This clone was seen once. The V gene is TRBV30, the J gene TRBJ2-4, with 10 bases aligning to TRBD2. CDR3 size: 14 residues. Germline-derived CDR1 and CDR2 are GTSNPN and SVGIG (reference sequence). J lost 7 bases, V lost 5 bases, and 8 bases had no gene match. The CDR3 region has the DNA TGTGCCTGGGCGGCAGCGGGAGGGCCGAACATTCAGTACTTC. This encodes CAWAAAGGPNIQYF.

The V gene is TRBV9, the J gene TRBJ2-3; tentative D call: TRBD1 (5 bases). This CDR3 comprises 16 residues. V was pared by 4 bases and J by 4 bases, with 19 bases between. In germline, CDR1 is SGDLS, CDR2 YYNGEE. CDR3 sequence (DNA): TGTGCCAGCAGCCCTACCTCAGGGAACGTGGCAGATACGCAGTATTTT. Translation gives CASSPTSGNVADTQYF.

In this sample, this clone turned up a few times. This chain connects TRBV18 to TRBJ2-1, with 7 bases lining up with TRBD1. After removal of 2 bases from V and 10 bases from J, the junction contained 11 bases not matched to a gene. Germline lookup yields CDR1 KGHSH and CDR2 LQKENI. The CDR3 is 15 amino acids. CDR3: CASSPVRDRVFEQFF. Here the CDR3 DNA reads TGTGCCAGCTCACCAGTCCGGGACAGAGTTTTCGAGCAGTTCTTC.

This clone appeared a few times. This chain links TRBV18 with TRBJ1-1; D not certain. The V gene's germline CDR1 is KGHSH and CDR2 LQKENI. Trimming pared 8 bases from V and 7 bases from J, leaving 8 bases between. The length of the CDR3 is 10 residues. CDR3 nucleotide sequence: TGTGCCAGCCCAACGGTTGAAGCTTTCTTT. Translating it yields CASPTVEAFF.

The V call is TRBV5-6, the J call TRBJ2-3; 8 nucleotides match TRBD1. V lost 4 bases and J lost 4; bases outside the gene matches: 5. CDR1 is SGHDT and CDR2 is YYEEEE in the germline V gene. This CDR3 comprises 14 residues. The CDR3 is CASSPTGAADTQYF. The CDR3, as DNA: TGTGCCAGCAGCCCGACAGGGGCGGCAGATACGCAGTATTTT.

This clone has just a few counts. This chain uses TRBV7-2 with TRBJ2-5, with TRBD2 identical over 8 bases. Germline V gene data show CDR1 as SGHTA and CDR2 as FQGNSA. The CDR3 is made up of 14 amino acids. J gave up 2 bases and V 7 bases, and 6 bases lay outside the gene matches. CDR3 DNA: TGTGCCAGCAAGCCGGGAGGGCCTCAAGAGACCCAGTACTTC. It codes for CASKPGGPQETQYF.

Only a few counts were recorded for this clone. V usage is TRBV29-1 and J usage is TRBJ2-3; maybe TRBD1 (5 bases). Germline CDR1 is SQVTM and CDR2 is ANQGSEA. The V end was cut by 3 bases, the J end by 5 bases, with 9 bases between. This CDR3 region has 12 residues. Written as DNA, the CDR3 is TGCAGCGTTGATGTGACAGAAGATACGCAGTATTTT. It yields the protein CSVDVTEDTQYF.

The chain employs TRBV5-1 and TRBJ2-1; 10 nucleotides align to TRBD2. The CDR3 is 17 amino acids. Germline V gives CDR1 SGHRS, CDR2 YFSETQ. The trim removed 0 bases at V and 5 bases at J, leaving 8 bases unmatched. CDR3 in amino acids: CASSLVPSGSVDNEQFF. The CDR3, as DNA: TGCGCCAGCAGCTTGGTGCCTAGCGGGAGTGTGGACAATGAGCAGTTCTTC.

This rearrangement joins TRBV5-6 to TRBJ2-5, with TRBD1 matching 8 bases. This CDR3 spans 14 amino acids. Losses at the gene ends were 3 bases for V and 2 bases for J; bases not matched to a gene: 3. Germline lookup yields CDR1 SGHDT and CDR2 YYEEEE. CDR3 coding DNA: TGTGCCAGCAGCTCACAGGGGGTACAAGAGACCCAGTACTTC. Residues: CASSSQGVQETQYF.

This clone has a handful of counts. This chain uses TRBV19 with TRBJ2-5; a weak D match, TRBD1 (6 bases). The germline CDR1 and CDR2 sequences are LNHDA and SQIVND (reference sequence). This CDR3 has 14 residues. The ends were cut back, 4 bases at V and 6 bases at J, with 15 bases in the middle. The CDR3 loop is CASSTLQGSKTQYF. CDR3 coding DNA: TGTGCCAGTAGTACCTTACAGGGAAGTAAGACCCAGTACTTC.

This clone has more than one count but fewer than ten. This chain connects TRBV19 to TRBJ1-5, with D perhaps matching TRBD1 (5 bases). V was pared by 6 bases and J by 4 bases, with 16 bases between. The CDR3 length is 15 residues. Germline V gene data show CDR1 as LNHDA and CDR2 as SQIVND (reference sequence). The chain's CDR3 is CASSRQLGTNQPQHF. The CDR3 DNA sequence: TGTGCCAGTAGCAGACAGCTGGGGACTAATCAGCCCCAGCATTTT.

The chain links TRBV7-2 to TRBJ2-7, with 7 positions matching TRBD2. The length of the CDR3 is 19 residues. Trimming at V came to 4 bases and at J to 3 bases, leaving 21 bases not matched to a gene. The germline CDR1 and CDR2 sequences are SGHTA and FQGNSA. The CDR3 reads CASSSPRDRAGVSRYEQYF. The CDR3, as DNA: TGTGCCAGCAGCTCTCCCAGGGATAGGGCGGGAGTTTCCCGCTACGAGCAGTACTTC.

This clone was observed a handful of times. V usage is TRBV5-4 and J usage is TRBJ1-1, with a tentative D call TRBD1 (6 bases). V lost 0 bases, J lost 10 bases, and 10 bases lay in between. Germline V CDR1 and CDR2: SGHNT, YYREEE (reference sequence). The CDR3 length is 12 residues. The CDR3 protein is CASSLETGRAFF. DNA for the CDR3: TGTGCCAGCAGCTTGGAAACAGGGAGAGCTTTCTTT.

The table lists this clone with a few counts. The V call is TRBV28, the J call TRBJ2-1; TRBD2 matches 8 bases. The germline CDR1 and CDR2 sequences are MDHEN and SYDVKM. The CDR3 runs 14 residues. Germline trimming cut 5 bases from V and 10 bases from J; bases unmatched to any gene: 10. DNA for the CDR3: TGTGCCAGCAGTAATCCGGGAGGGTGGGGGGAGCAGTTCTTC. This translates into CASSNPGGWGEQFF.

The chain carries TRBV15 and TRBJ2-2; D not resolved. This CDR3 has 13 residues. V lost 2 bases and J lost 3, with 4 bases in between. In germline, CDR1 is LNHNV, CDR2 YYDKDF (reference sequence). CDR3 nucleotide sequence: TGTGCCACCAGCAGACCTTACACCGGGGAGCTGTTTTTT. Its protein is CATSRPYTGELFF.

This clone occurred a few times. The chain couples TRBV28 to TRBJ2-5; 7 bases agree with TRBD1. The CDR3 is 14 residues long. The ends lost 4 bases at V and 3 bases at J; junction bases unmatched: 5. Germline values: CDR1 MDHEN, CDR2 SYDVKM. The CDR3 region has the DNA TGTGCCAGCAGTTCGGGACAGAAAAAAGAGACCCAGTACTTC. This codes for CASSSGQKKETQYF.

This clone occurred a few times. This CDR3 reads CASSETGNTEAFF. Here the CDR3 DNA reads TGTGCCAGCAGCGAGACAGGGAACACTGAAGCTTTCTTT. The chain combines TRBV9 with TRBJ1-1; D is possibly TRBD1 (6 bases). CDR1 is SGDLS and CDR2 is YYNGEE in the germline V gene. V lost 3 bases to trimming and J lost 1 base, with 7 bases between them. This CDR3 has 13 residues.

This clone was counted a few times. The chain joins TRBV9 to TRBJ1-2, with 10 bases fitting TRBD1. Trimming at V came to 0 bases and at J to 6 bases, leaving 5 bases not matched to a gene. The CDR3 is 15 residues long. Germline loops: CDR1 SGDLS, CDR2 YYNGEE. CDR3: CASSVGGQGMDGYTF. The CDR3 nucleotides read TGTGCCAGCAGCGTAGGGGGACAGGGGATGGATGGCTACACCTTC.

The chain links TRBV30 to TRBJ2-2; D is possibly TRBD2 (6 bases). V gave up 1 base and J gave up 6 bases, with 9 bases separating them. The CDR3 contains 13 residues. Germline assignment: CDR1 GTSNPN and CDR2 SVGIG (reference sequence). The CDR3 nucleotides read TGTGCCTGGAGTGCTCGGGGGTCCGGGGAGCTGTTTTTT. It is translated as CAWSARGSGELFF.

In its sample, this clone was seen a few times. V usage is TRBV14 and J usage is TRBJ2-7; 8 bases match TRBD1. After removal of 3 bases from V and 4 bases from J, the junction contained 8 bases not matched to a gene. CDR1 and CDR2 from the germline V gene are SGHDN and FVKESK. This CDR3 is 15 amino acids long. The CDR3 spells CASSQAGGFFYEQYF. In nucleotides, the CDR3 is TGTGCCAGCAGCCAGGCAGGGGGCTTCTTTTACGAGCAGTACTTC.

In its sample, this clone was seen a few times. The chain links TRBV4-3 to TRBJ2-7; D uncertain. The CDR3 is 15 residues long. Trimming shortened V by 2 bases and J by 0 bases, and 11 bases separated the two germline ends. Germline V CDR1 and CDR2: LGHNA, YSLEER. The CDR3 loop reads CASSQLPSVSYEQYF. CDR3 nucleotides: TGCGCCAGCAGCCAACTGCCAAGCGTCTCCTACGAGCAGTACTTC.

This clone has only a few counts. CDR3: CASTPGEGFQPQHF. Written as DNA, the CDR3 is TGTGCCAGTACCCCCGGGGAGGGGTTTCAGCCCCAGCATTTT. The rearrangement joins TRBV19 to TRBJ1-5; D is possibly TRBD1 (5 bases). The V end lost 7 bases, the J end lost 6 bases, and 16 bases lay between the germline ends. The CDR3 is 14 amino acids. CDR1 is LNHDA, CDR2 SQIVND, per germline (reference sequence).